The clone carrying this T cell receptor (beta chain) was counted a few times. The antigen remains unidentified. The sample originates from a study of T-cell reconstitution after alpha-beta-depleted transplantation in children. As it was prepared, the TCRbeta library received unique molecular identifiers. MiXCR was run by TCRdb on the PCR reads, yielding one entry per CDR3 protein. The sample lists about 980,000 distinct CDR3 sequences, around 30% occurring once. Whole-study findings and limits: Reportedly, roughly two months post-transplant, alpha-beta T cells arose from several hundred expanded graft clones. Some patients' high day-60 TCRbeta diversity was attributed to recipient cells surviving conditioning. The authors attributed T-cell counts and diversity one year after transplant mostly to newly produced T cells.

This CDR3 comprises 15 residues. Trimming took off 7 bases at V and 7 bases at J, with 17 bases between the two ends. Per the germline V gene, CDR1 is MDHEN and CDR2 is SYDVKM. This sample comprised PBMCs, mostly from graft donor cells, obtained 360 days after TCRalphabeta/CD19-depleted stem cell transplant. The clonotype was recovered from a boy under three years old who had a stem cell transplant for SCID, so the T cells may come from the graft donor. The chain recombines TRBV28 with TRBJ1-6, with D tentatively TRBD1 (5 bases). The DNA for the CDR3 is TGTGCCAGCATCCGTCGACAGCTAATCAATTCACCCCTCCACTTT. Protein: CASIRRQLINSPLHF. Drawing the rest from reference TRBV28 and TRBJ1-6, the complete variable domain is DVKVTQSSRYLVKRTGEKVFLECVQDMDHENMFWYRQDPGLGLRLIYFSYDVKMKEKGDIPEGYSVSREKKERFSLILESASTNQTSMYLCASIRRQLINSPLHFGNGTRLTVT.